What follows is one T cell receptor (beta chain) and its context. Its specific antigen is unknown. Nothing much larger sits one base from this clone, and base qualities are not available. Library construction relied on 5' RACE. Sequencing used an Illumina HiSeq 2500. A second PCR of 7 to 11 cycles was performed with a sample-barcoded 5' primer and a J-beta primer mix. A unique molecular identifier was introduced onto each TCR beta cDNA molecule by a template-switch 5' adaptor carrying 12 random nucleotides. Each sample yielded at least 3 million CDR3-containing paired-end reads. First-strand cDNA synthesis was performed from all RNA using the Mint cDNA synthesis kit, with priming by a TRBC-specific oligonucleotide. After uracil-DNA glycosylase treatment, a first 18-cycle PCR used universal primers M1SS and BC2_uni_R on all cDNA. The original methods were these. For normalization, 1 million high-quality reads were randomly selected from each sample, with every read carrying a distinct molecular identifier. Reads with shared molecular identifiers were discarded instead of being binned into consensus sequences. CDR3 identification, clonotype clustering and error correction used MiTCR with a Q25 quality threshold and the strictest error-elimination algorithm. A nonparametric unseen species model using Euler transformation provided a lower-bound estimate of total TCR beta diversity. TCRdb trimmed public reads at Q25 via fastp, called clones via MiXCR and kept in-frame beta chains. Entries are consolidated by CDR3 protein sequence, retaining the most common genes and DNA. The V and J calls, along with clone size, are taken from TCRdb and not from the paper's own processing. This sample is represented by 890,000 or so distinct CDR3 sequences; around 62% of them were singletons. Of the sample, about 27% falls within the top ten clones.

The donors were roughly 38 Caucasian individuals from Russia, aged roughly 6 to 100 years, who were systemically healthy. Each donor gave approximately 9.3 milliliters of peripheral blood, collected into EDTA-treated Vacutainer tubes. Ficoll-Paque density-gradient centrifugation was used to isolate PBMCs, with at least 7 million obtained per sample. Trizol reagent was used to extract total RNA from the PBMCs, yielding at least 5 micrograms per sample. For every donor, an aliquot of PBMCs went through flow cytometry to measure the percentages of naive CD45RAhigh/CD27high T cells. These data originate in a study of blood T cells in healthy people across ages (dated by TCRdb to between 2014 and 2017). Broadly, across the study: In model experiments, roughly one uniquely barcoded TCR beta cDNA molecule per two T cells was captured by template switching. Age-related changes in TCR beta repertoire diversity were measured in the study by deep sequencing normalized with unique cDNA molecular identifiers. To avoid experimental bias, donors of different ages were spread randomly across the sequencing lanes. Donors were grouped into four age groups: young (average roughly 17 years), middle-aged (roughly 40), aged (around 62) and long-lived (around 80). Using the same blood draw, the study looked at two additional independent replicas of 1 million unique cDNA reads for two donors, one aged 18 to 29 and the other aged 80 or older. Broad study findings and their caveats: A strong correlation was found between observed TCR beta diversity and the percentage of naive T cells measured by flow cytometry. As age increased, observed TCR beta diversity per million T cells dropped in a roughly linear way, and a significant reduction was already evident by age about 40. The long-lived group showed more naive CD4+ T cells, fewer expanded clones and increased TCR diversity than the aged group, suggesting age selection. Since profiling was done on bulk unsorted PBMCs, naive and antigen-experienced compartments could not be conclusively compared. Total diversity estimates from one million sequenced T cells were considered lower bounds and underestimates. Because the CMV infection status of the donors was unknown, age-related changes in expanded clonotypes may potentially have been confounded.

For CDR1 and CDR2, the germline V gene lists SGHRS and YFSETQ. Trimming leaves V shorter by 0 bases and J shorter by 4 bases, with the junction holding 3 bases beyond the gene matches. From its cysteine to its phenylalanine, the CDR3 spans 15 amino acids. Just the 45-base CDR3 DNA is kept, in frame starting at base 1. The rearranged chain carries TRBV5-1 and TRBJ2-3; 9 of the junction bases match TRBD1. The clonotype comes from a man aged 25 to 45 in good health. The sample consisted of blood. The CDR3 reads CASSLEGQGSDTQYF. At the DNA level, the sequence is TGCGCCAGCAGCTTGGAGGGACAGGGTTCAGATACGCAGTATTTT.